These 8 T cell receptor beta chains originate from one sample sequenced in a study of shared clonotypes between healthy human individuals. Repertoires were generated with immunoSEQ multiplex PCR, while TCRdb's copy carries only in-frame clones and drops some. The sample has 1,400,000 or so clones, 97% to 99% seen once. The specimen sequenced was naive CD4+ T cells sorted from blood. Described subset: CD45RA+ positively selected. These receptor sequences come from a man aged 25-45 years in good health.

This clone came up once. In DNA form, the CDR3 reads TGTGCCAGCAGCGTAGACCCAAAAATAGAGACCCAGTACTTC. Protein product: CASSVDPKIETQYF. The J gene is TRBJ2-5, the V gene TRBV9; D not resolved. This CDR3 has 14 residues. CDR1 and CDR2 (germline): SGDLS, YYNGEE. The germline V and J ends were trimmed by 0 bases and 4 bases, with 10 bases remaining between them.

The chain combines TRBV7-2 with TRBJ2-1, with TRBD2 matching over 9 bases. Germline values: CDR1 SGHTA, CDR2 FQGNSA. This CDR3 comprises 18 residues. J gave up 0 bases and V 4 bases, and 10 bases lay outside the gene matches. CDR3 coding DNA: TGTGCCAGCAGCTATCTGAGCGGGAGGACGGGCTCCTACAATGAGCAGTTCTTC. This sequence encodes CASSYLSGRTGSYNEQFF.

The V and J genes are TRBV2 and TRBJ1-5, with D possibly being TRBD1 (5 bases). Germline V lookup: CDR1 SNHLY, CDR2 FYNNEI. The CDR3 has 13 residues. V shed 7 bases and J shed 9 bases, with 16 bases lying between them. The CDR3 sequence: CASMRQPPSPQHF. CDR3 DNA sequence: TGTGCCAGCATGAGACAGCCCCCATCGCCCCAGCATTTT. The full variable domain, completed using reference TRBV2 and TRBJ1-5, is EPEVTQTPSHQVTQMGQEVILRCVPISNHLYFYWYRQILGQKVEFLVSFYNNEISEKSEIFDDQFSVERPDGSNFTLKIRSTKLEDSAMYFCASMRQPPSPQHFGDGTRLSIL.

This clone has a single count. The rearrangement uses TRBV28 and TRBJ1-2; D perhaps matches TRBD1 (5 bases). In germline, CDR1 is MDHEN, CDR2 SYDVKM. V was pared by 7 bases and J by 4 bases, with 19 bases between. CDR3 length equals 15 residues. CDR3 amino acids: CASTNLRSQGYGYTF. The CDR3 DNA follows: TGTGCCAGCACTAACCTAAGGAGTCAGGGCTATGGCTACACCTTC.

The chain combines TRBV5-5 with TRBJ2-7; 11 nucleotides line up with TRBD2. Unmatched junction bases numbered 11, after V lost 3 bases and J lost 6 bases. The CDR3 is 16 amino acids. The V gene's germline CDR1 is SGHKS and CDR2 YYEKEE (reference sequence). CDR3 region: CASSSRGLADASEQYF. The DNA for the CDR3 is TGTGCCAGCAGCTCGCGGGGACTAGCGGATGCTTCCGAGCAGTACTTC.

The chain recombines TRBV6-6 with TRBJ1-2; possibly TRBD1 for D (6 bases). Germline V gives CDR1 MNHNY, CDR2 SVGAGI (reference sequence). The CDR3 contains 15 residues. V shed 7 bases and J shed 8 bases, with 23 bases lying between them. In DNA, the CDR3 is TGTGCCAGCATGAGACCCTCGCCTTCACAGGGCGGCTACACCTTC. Its protein product is CASMRPSPSQGGYTF.

V gene TRBV28 combines with J gene TRBJ2-7; TRBD1 aligns across 8 bases. The germline CDR1 and CDR2 sequences are MDHEN and SYDVKM. The CDR3 has 17 amino acids. With 7 bases clipped from V and 3 bases from J, the junction kept 17 bases outside the gene matches. The CDR3 reads CASNFGATTGANYEQYF. The CDR3, as DNA: TGTGCCAGCAATTTTGGCGCGACGACAGGGGCCAACTACGAGCAGTACTTC. Full variable domain (rest looked up from reference TRBV28 and TRBJ2-7): DVKVTQSSRYLVKRTGEKVFLECVQDMDHENMFWYRQDPGLGLRLIYFSYDVKMKEKGDIPEGYSVSREKKERFSLILESASTNQTSMYLCASNFGATTGANYEQYFGPGTRLTVT.

The V call is TRBV19, the J call TRBJ2-3, with D maybe TRBD2 (5 bases). V was cut by 1 base and J by 9 bases, with 14 bases left in between. Germline lookup yields CDR1 LNHDA and CDR2 SQIVND (reference sequence). The CDR3 is 14 residues long. This chain's CDR3 is CASSIAQGSWTQYF. The CDR3 DNA reads TGTGCCAGTAGTATAGCTCAAGGGAGTTGGACGCAGTATTTT.